The present entry profiles one TCR beta chain with its context. Its antigen is still unknown. The record has no base qualities; no much larger clone is one base away. The CDR3 runs 14 amino acids, cysteine and phenylalanine included. The DNA shown is the 42-base CDR3, in frame from base 1. Relative to germline, V is 5 bases shorter and J is 13 bases shorter, with 20 bases between their ends. Via the germline V gene, CDR1 is MNHEY and CDR2 SVGEGT. The sample's treatment or condition, from its label and the paper: approximately 11-day PBMC culture with coronavirus spike peptide pools or control peptides (ViraFEST assay). The ViraFEST assay was used in the study, in which antigen-specific T cells were expanded with peptide pools and expanded clonotypes were subsequently identified by TCR sequencing. The convalescent patients' positive SARS-CoV-2 PCR tests fell between March and December 2020, which was before the Alpha, Beta and Delta variants emerged in the United States. Over 1.5 million PBMCs per well were cultured in IMDM with roughly 5% human AB serum and approximately 10 IU/ml IL-2, plus 10 ug/ml peptide pools. Half of the culture medium was replaced with fresh IL-2-containing medium on days 3 and 7. Once the cells had been in culture for 10 days, the EasySep CD4+ T cell isolation kit was used to isolate CD4+ T cells by negative selection. PBMCs were separated from whole blood using Ficoll-Paque Plus gradient centrifugation and then either used fresh or cryopreserved at -140C. Culture conditions were generally each tested in triplicate wells.

This record belongs to a study of vaccination and CD4 T cells after COVID-19 (dated by TCRdb to between 2021 and 2024). Background on the whole study: Convalescent patients had a positive SARS-CoV-2 result on nasal swab PCR, and of these patients, some ten had mild disease and one had severe disease. Six males and four females were included in the convalescent cohort, with two Hispanic individuals, seven Caucasians, two Asians and one multiracial person represented. Participants got two doses of the Pfizer-BioNTech BNT162b2 vaccine (n=8) or two doses of the Moderna mRNA-1273 vaccine (n=2). Post-COVID blood samples from convalescent patients were collected a median of roughly 100 days after diagnosis, with a range of roughly 35 to 161 days. The time from the second vaccine dose to post-vaccine blood sampling had a median of roughly 70 days and ranged from about 14 to 250 days. Culture stimuli were overlapping spike peptide pools from SARS-CoV-2 and from the common cold coronaviruses HCoV-NL63, HCoV-OC43 and HCoV-229E. Control cultures received a CEFX viral epitope pool as the positive control, an HIV-1 Nef peptide pool as the negative control, or no peptide. In ten to eleven COVID-19 convalescent patients and a few infection-naive healthy vaccine recipients, the spike-specific CD4+ TCR repertoire before mRNA vaccination was compared with the repertoire after mRNA vaccination.

The library was obtained by PCR. DNA from cultured CD4+ T cells underwent TCR sequencing with the Oncomine TCR Beta short-read assay at the Johns Hopkins FTIC core. Genomic DNA was extracted from the cultured CD4+ T cells with the QIAamp micro DNA kit. Oncomine TCR Beta libraries from cultured CD4+ T cells were pooled with unique dual indexes and sequenced on an Illumina iSeq 100. Under the source paper's analysis protocol: Non-productive sequences were filtered out, and CDR3s that did not start with C, did not end with F or W, or were shorter than 7 amino acids were discarded. The MANAFEST web application was used to identify antigen-specific clonotypes by comparing peptide-stimulated wells against reference wells and other culture wells. An FDR below 0.05, an odds ratio above 5, and a productive frequency above 0.1% in at least two of three replicate wells were required for clones to be considered positive. A clonotype was classed as cross-reactive if the clonotype showed significant expansion both in SARS-CoV-2 spike wells and in at least one common cold coronavirus spike condition. Levenshtein distances (stringdist) and unrooted phylogenetic trees (ape) in R version 3.6.1 were used to assess CDR3 homology. TCRdb applied fastp at Q25 and MiXCR to the public reads, then kept only in-frame beta chains. Each entry is one CDR3 protein sequence, shown with its most common DNA and genes. TCRdb, not the original authors, processed these V and J calls. The table for this sample lists roughly 19,000 distinct CDR3 sequences; more than 55% of them were counted only once. The biggest ten clones account for 6.6% of the sample.

Summary of the overall study and its limitations: The median count of SARS-CoV-2-reactive clonotypes went up from 21 after infection to 30 to 40 after vaccination, although the change was not significant. Among the post-vaccine SARS-CoV-2-reactive clones in convalescent patients, a median 86.3% showed up only after vaccination, which suggests vaccine-specific priming. The study included relatively few convalescent patients and did not analyze early timepoints after natural infection. Nearly all vaccine-specific clones in convalescent patients (304 of 307) were mono-reactive for SARS-CoV-2 spike rather than cross-reactive with common cold coronaviruses.

The source is a human donor who had recovered from COVID-19. The chain joins TRBV6-2 or TRBV6-3 to TRBJ2-2; the D gene is possibly TRBD1, with 5 bases matching. Sequencing used CD4+ T cells from blood, cultured in vitro, obtained before SARS-CoV-2 vaccination. The nucleotide sequence is given as TGTGCCAGCAGTCGTAACAGGTTAGCCCCGGTGCTGTTTTTT. Translated, it reads CASSRNRLAPVLFF.